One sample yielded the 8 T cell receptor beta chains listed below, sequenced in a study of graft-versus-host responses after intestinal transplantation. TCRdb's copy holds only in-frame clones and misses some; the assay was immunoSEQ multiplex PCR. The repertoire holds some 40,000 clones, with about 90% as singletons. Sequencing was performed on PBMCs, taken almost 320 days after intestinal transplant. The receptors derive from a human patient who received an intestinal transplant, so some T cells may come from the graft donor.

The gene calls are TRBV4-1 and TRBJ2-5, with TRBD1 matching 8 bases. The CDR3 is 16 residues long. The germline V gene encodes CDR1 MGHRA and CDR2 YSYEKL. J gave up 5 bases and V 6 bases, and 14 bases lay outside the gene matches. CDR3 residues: CASSPRGLVSFETQYF. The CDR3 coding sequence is TGCGCCAGCAGTCCCAGGGGGCTGGTTTCCTTTGAGACCCAGTACTTC.

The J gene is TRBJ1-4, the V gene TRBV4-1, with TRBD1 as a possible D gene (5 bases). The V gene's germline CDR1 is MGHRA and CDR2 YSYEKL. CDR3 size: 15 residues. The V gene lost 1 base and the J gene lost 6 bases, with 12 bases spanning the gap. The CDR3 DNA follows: TGCGCCAGCAGCCAAGGGGAGGGACCTTATGAAAAACTGTTTTTT. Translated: CASSQGEGPYEKLFF.

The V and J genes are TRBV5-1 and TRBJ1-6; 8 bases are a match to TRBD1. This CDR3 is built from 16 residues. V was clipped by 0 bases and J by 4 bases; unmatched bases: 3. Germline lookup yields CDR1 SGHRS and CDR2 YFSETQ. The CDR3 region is CASSLAGQGYNSPLHF. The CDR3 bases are TGCGCCAGCAGCTTGGCAGGACAGGGTTATAATTCACCCCTCCACTTT.

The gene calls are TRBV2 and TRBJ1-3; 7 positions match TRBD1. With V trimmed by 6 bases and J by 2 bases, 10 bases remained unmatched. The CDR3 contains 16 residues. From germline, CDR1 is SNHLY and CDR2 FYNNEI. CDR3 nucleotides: TGTGCCAGCAGCCCCCGGACAGGCCGACCTGGAAACACCATATATTTT. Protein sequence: CASSPRTGRPGNTIYF.

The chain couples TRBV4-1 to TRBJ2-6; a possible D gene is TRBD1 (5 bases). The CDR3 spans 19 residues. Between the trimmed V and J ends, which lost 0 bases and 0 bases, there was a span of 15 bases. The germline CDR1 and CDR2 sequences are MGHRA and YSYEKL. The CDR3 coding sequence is TGCGCCAGCAGCCAAGATTTCAGGACAAGATTCTCTGGGGCCAACGTCCTGACTTTC. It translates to CASSQDFRTRFSGANVLTF.

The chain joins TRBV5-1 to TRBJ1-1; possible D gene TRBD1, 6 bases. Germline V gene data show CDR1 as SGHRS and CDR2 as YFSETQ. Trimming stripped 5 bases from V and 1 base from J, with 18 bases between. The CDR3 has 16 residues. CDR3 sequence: CASRLDRQWGNTEAFF. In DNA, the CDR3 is TGCGCCAGCAGACTCGACAGGCAATGGGGGAACACTGAAGCTTTCTTT.

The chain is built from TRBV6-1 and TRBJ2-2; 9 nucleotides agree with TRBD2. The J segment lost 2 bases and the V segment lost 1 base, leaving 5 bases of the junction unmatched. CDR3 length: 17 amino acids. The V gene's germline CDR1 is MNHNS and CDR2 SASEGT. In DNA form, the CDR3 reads TGTGCCAGCAGTGAAGAGGTTAGCGGGAGAAACACCGGGGAGCTGTTTTTT. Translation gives CASSEEVSGRNTGELFF.

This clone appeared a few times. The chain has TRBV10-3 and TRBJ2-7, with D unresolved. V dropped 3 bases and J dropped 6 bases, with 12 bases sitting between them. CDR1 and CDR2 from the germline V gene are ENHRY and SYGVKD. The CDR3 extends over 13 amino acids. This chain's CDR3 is CAISERASPEQYF. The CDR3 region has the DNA TGTGCCATCAGTGAAAGGGCCTCTCCCGAGCAGTACTTC.